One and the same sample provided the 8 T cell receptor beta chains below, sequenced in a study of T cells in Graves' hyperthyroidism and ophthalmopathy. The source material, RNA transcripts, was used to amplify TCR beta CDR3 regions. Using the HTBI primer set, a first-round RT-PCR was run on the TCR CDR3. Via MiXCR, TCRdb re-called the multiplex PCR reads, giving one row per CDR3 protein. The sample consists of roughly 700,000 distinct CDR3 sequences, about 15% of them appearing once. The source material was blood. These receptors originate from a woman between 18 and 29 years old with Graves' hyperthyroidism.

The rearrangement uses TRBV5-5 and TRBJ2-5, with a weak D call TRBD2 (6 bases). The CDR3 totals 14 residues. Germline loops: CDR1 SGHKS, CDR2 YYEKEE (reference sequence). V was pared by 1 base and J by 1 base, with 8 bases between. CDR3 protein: CASSLYSGQETQYF. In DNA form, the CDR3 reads TGTGCCAGCAGCTTGTATAGCGGCCAAGAGACCCAGTACTTC.

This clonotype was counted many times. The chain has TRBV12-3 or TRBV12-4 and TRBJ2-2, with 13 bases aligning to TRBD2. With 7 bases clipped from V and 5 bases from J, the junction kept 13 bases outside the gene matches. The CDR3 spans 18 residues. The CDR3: CASTLVGLAGDRTGELFF. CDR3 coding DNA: TGTGCCAGCACCCTCGTCGGACTAGCGGGAGATCGAACCGGGGAGCTGTTTTTT.

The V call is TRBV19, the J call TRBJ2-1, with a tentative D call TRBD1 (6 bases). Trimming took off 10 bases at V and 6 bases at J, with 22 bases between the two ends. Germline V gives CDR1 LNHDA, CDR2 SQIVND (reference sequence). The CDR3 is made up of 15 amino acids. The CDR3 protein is CATQSDQGQFNEQFF. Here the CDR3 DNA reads TGTGCCACCCAGAGCGACCAAGGACAGTTCAATGAGCAGTTCTTC. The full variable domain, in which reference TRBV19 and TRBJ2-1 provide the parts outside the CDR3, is DGGITQSPKYLFRKEGQNVTLSCEQNLNHDAMYWYRQDPGQGLRLIYYSQIVNDFQKGDIAEGYSVSREKKESFPLTVTSAQKNPTAFYLCATQSDQGQFNEQFFGPGTRLTVL.

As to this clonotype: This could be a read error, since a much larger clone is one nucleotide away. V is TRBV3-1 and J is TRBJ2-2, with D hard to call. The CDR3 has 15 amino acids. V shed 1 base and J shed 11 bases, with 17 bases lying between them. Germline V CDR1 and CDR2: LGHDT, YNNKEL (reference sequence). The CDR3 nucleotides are TGTGCCAGCAGCCAAGGGGATGGTGGCCACCCCGAGCTGTTTTTT. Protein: CASSQGDGGHPELFF.

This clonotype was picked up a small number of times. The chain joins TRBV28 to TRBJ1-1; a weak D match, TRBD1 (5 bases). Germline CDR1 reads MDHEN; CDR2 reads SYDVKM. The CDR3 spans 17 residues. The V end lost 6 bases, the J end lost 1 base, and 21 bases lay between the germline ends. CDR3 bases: TGTGCCAGCAGCCTTATATGGGGCCTTAGGGAGAACACTGAAGCTTTCTTT. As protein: CASSLIWGLRENTEAFF. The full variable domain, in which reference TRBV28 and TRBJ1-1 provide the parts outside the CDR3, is DVKVTQSSRYLVKRTGEKVFLECVQDMDHENMFWYRQDPGLGLRLIYFSYDVKMKEKGDIPEGYSVSREKKERFSLILESASTNQTSMYLCASSLIWGLRENTEAFFGQGTRLTVV.

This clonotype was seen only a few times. The CDR3 is CASSPSSRGLAGDEQYF. The CDR3 DNA reads TGTGCCAGCAGCCCTAGCTCACGGGGACTAGCGGGAGACGAGCAGTACTTC. The rearrangement uses TRBV7-2 and TRBJ2-7; 14 bases map to TRBD2. This CDR3 is 17 amino acids long. CDR1 is SGHTA, CDR2 FQGNSA, per germline. V lost 5 bases and J lost 5; bases outside the gene matches: 11.

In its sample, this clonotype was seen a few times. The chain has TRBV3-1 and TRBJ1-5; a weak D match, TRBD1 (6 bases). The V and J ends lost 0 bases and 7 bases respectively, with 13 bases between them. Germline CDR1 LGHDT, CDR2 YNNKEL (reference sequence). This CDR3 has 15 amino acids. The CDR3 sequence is CASSQDSRGGQPQHF. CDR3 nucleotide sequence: TGTGCCAGCAGCCAAGATTCAAGGGGGGGCCAGCCCCAGCATTTT.

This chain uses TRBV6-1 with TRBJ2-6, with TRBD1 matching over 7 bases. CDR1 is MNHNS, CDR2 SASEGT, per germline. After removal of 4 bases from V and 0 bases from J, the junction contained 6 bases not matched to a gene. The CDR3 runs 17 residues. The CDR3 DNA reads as TGTGCCAGCAGTGCGACAGGGTTCTACTCTGGGGCCAACGTCCTGACTTTC. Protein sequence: CASSATGFYSGANVLTF.